Listed below are T cell receptor beta chains from one sample, sequenced in a study of blood T cell repertoires in COVID-19. Repertoires were generated with immunoSEQ multiplex PCR, while TCRdb's copy carries only in-frame clones and drops some. Altogether around 120,000 clones are present, less than 80% being singletons, with the ten largest covering 20%. The sample comprised peripheral blood. Every receptor here comes from a man aged 65 to 79 with active or convalescent COVID-19. Each CDR3 is given with its conserved first and last residue. D genes are given only for firm matches. Expanded clones are given a class, and other clones once, few, many or no size at all.

DNA,CDR3,V,D,J,size
TGTGCCAGTAAAGACAGCTCCTATAATTCACCCCTCCACTTT,CASKDSSYNSPLHF,TRBV19,-,TRBJ1-6,-
TGTGCCAGCAGCCCGGGACTTGAGCCTTACAATGAGCAGTTCTTC,CASSPGLEPYNEQFF,TRBV11-1,-,TRBJ2-1,-
TGTGCCACCAGCAGAGGCGGCGGGGGGGCCGGCGAGCAGTACTTC,CATSRGGGGAGEQYF,TRBV15,TRBD2,TRBJ2-7,-
TGTGCCAGTAGTTTCGACAACTACAATGAGCAGTTCTTC,CASSFDNYNEQFF,TRBV19,-,TRBJ2-1,once
TGCGCCAGCAGCACCGGACAGGGAGCAACTAATGAAAAACTGTTTTTT,CASSTGQGATNEKLFF,TRBV5-1,TRBD1,TRBJ1-4,few
TGTGCCAGCAGTGAATTGCTAGCGAACCACGAGCAGTACTTC,CASSELLANHEQYF,TRBV6-1,-,TRBJ2-7,-
TGTGCCAGCAGTGACCCCCACAGGGACTCTGGAAACACCATATATTTT,CASSDPHRDSGNTIYF,TRBV6-1,-,TRBJ1-3,-
TGTGCCAGCAGCTTGGCTAGCGGGGGGTTAAATGAGCAGTTCTTC,CASSLASGGLNEQFF,TRBV5-4,TRBD2,TRBJ2-1,-
TGTGCCAGTAGGAGGACAGGATCGAACTATGGCTACACCTTC,CASRRTGSNYGYTF,TRBV19,TRBD1,TRBJ1-2,-
TGTGCCAGCAGCGGGTACCAAGAGACCCAGTACTTC,CASSGYQETQYF,TRBV28,-,TRBJ2-5,-
TGTGCCTGGAGTGCCGGGGACACTGAAGCTTTCTTT,CAWSAGDTEAFF,TRBV30,-,TRBJ1-1,-
TGTGCCAGCTCACCACCGTTAGGGACAGGGGAAAATGAGCAGTTCTTC,CASSPPLGTGENEQFF,TRBV18,TRBD1,TRBJ2-1,-
TGTGCCAGCAGTTCCTCGACTAGACGGCGGTTCTTC,CASSSSTRRRFF,TRBV12-3/TRBV12-4,-,TRBJ2-1,-
TGTGCCAGCAGCTTAGGTTCCAGGGACACCGGGGAGCTGTTTTTT,CASSLGSRDTGELFF,TRBV7-2,-,TRBJ2-2,-
TGTGCCAGCAGCTTACTCCCGGCAGGGACTCGAAACAATCAGCCCCAGCATTTT,CASSLLPAGTRNNQPQHF,TRBV7-6,-,TRBJ1-5,-
TGTGTCAGCAGCTTAGAGGGGGGGCTCCTCTATGGCTACACCTTC,CVSSLEGGLLYGYTF,TRBV7-6,-,TRBJ1-2,-
TGTGCCAGCAGCCTCAGTTCGGGGGTCCAGCATTTT,CASSLSSGVQHF,TRBV11-2,-,TRBJ1-5,-
TGCGCCAGCAGCCAAGGTCCAGGGTCTCACGGGACTGAAGCTTTCTTT,CASSQGPGSHGTEAFF,TRBV4-1,-,TRBJ1-1,-
TGTGCCAGCTCACCGTATCAGGGGGTTAACTATGGCTACACCTTC,CASSPYQGVNYGYTF,TRBV18,TRBD1,TRBJ1-2,-
TGTGCCAGCCCCCGTGGCTTAATGAACACTGAAGCTTTCTTT,CASPRGLMNTEAFF,TRBV6-5,-,TRBJ1-1,-
TGTGCCAGCGCGGCAGGAGGGCAAACTGGAAACACCATATATTTT,CASAAGGQTGNTIYF,TRBV9,-,TRBJ1-3,few
TGCGCCAGCAGCCAAGGGTCAAGCGGGAGGGCTGAGCAGTTCTTC,CASSQGSSGRAEQFF,TRBV4-1,TRBD2,TRBJ2-1,-
TGTGCCAGCAGCCCGCGGACAGGGGGGGATTTCGACAATCAGCCCCAGCATTTT,CASSPRTGGDFDNQPQHF,TRBV7-2,TRBD1,TRBJ1-5,-
TGTGCCATCAGTGAGTCGACAGGGAGAACCAACACTGAAGCTTTCTTT,CAISESTGRTNTEAFF,TRBV10-3,TRBD1,TRBJ1-1,-
TGTGCCAGCAGCAACCGGGACAGGACGGGCTACACCTTC,CASSNRDRTGYTF,TRBV5-5,TRBD1,TRBJ1-2,-
TGCGCCAGCAGTGAGTCGGACCGGGGGCAGTTCTTC,CASSESDRGQFF,TRBV10-1,-,TRBJ2-1,few
TGTGCCAGCAGTTACTACAGTCAGGGGAGCTCCTACGAGCAGTACTTC,CASSYYSQGSSYEQYF,TRBV6-6,-,TRBJ2-7,-
TGTGCCAGCAGCCCGGGACTAGCGGTAAACTACGAGCAGTACTTC,CASSPGLAVNYEQYF,TRBV5-5,TRBD2,TRBJ2-7,-
TGTGCCAGCAGCCCAAATCAGGGGAGTTCGAATGAGCAGTTCTTC,CASSPNQGSSNEQFF,TRBV4-2,-,TRBJ2-1,-
TGTGCCAGCAGCCCCCTTAGGGAGTATAACGGGGAGCTGTTTTTT,CASSPLREYNGELFF,TRBV28,-,TRBJ2-2,-
TGTGCCAGCAGTTACAGGCTAGCGGGGATCTACGAGCAGTACTTC,CASSYRLAGIYEQYF,TRBV6-5,TRBD2,TRBJ2-7,-
TGTGCCAGCAGCTTGAGGGGGAGAAACTATGGCTACACCTTC,CASSLRGRNYGYTF,TRBV5-5,-,TRBJ1-2,few
TGTGCCAGCAGTGAGGGGACTAGCGGGAGTAGGTCAGATACGCAGTATTTT,CASSEGTSGSRSDTQYF,TRBV2,TRBD2,TRBJ2-3,-
TGTGCCAGCAGTGGGACAGGGATCTTCTCGAACACCGGGGAGCTGTTTTTT,CASSGTGIFSNTGELFF,TRBV25-1,TRBD1,TRBJ2-2,-
TGTGCCAGCAGTCCGCAGGGATCATCTGGGGCCAACGTCCTGACTTTC,CASSPQGSSGANVLTF,TRBV2,-,TRBJ2-6,-
TGTGCCAGCAGATCTAAGGGACTAGCGCGAAGGACCCAGTACTTC,CASRSKGLARRTQYF,TRBV28,TRBD2,TRBJ2-5,-
TGTGCCAGCAGCTTGTCCGGGGACACTGAAGCTTTCTTT,CASSLSGDTEAFF,TRBV7-9,-,TRBJ1-1,once
TGTGCCAGCAGAGGGACAGCCACCGGGGAGCTGTTTTTT,CASRGTATGELFF,TRBV6-6,TRBD1,TRBJ2-2,-
TGTGCCAGCAGCGTAGGGACTGCGTACCAAGAGACCCAGTACTTC,CASSVGTAYQETQYF,TRBV9,-,TRBJ2-5,-
TGCAGCGTTTCCGGGACAGGGGGCTACAATGAGCAGTTCTTC,CSVSGTGGYNEQFF,TRBV29-1,TRBD1,TRBJ2-1,-
TGTGCCAGCTCCGAAACGAGGAGCTCCTACAATGAGCAGTTCTTC,CASSETRSSYNEQFF,TRBV18,-,TRBJ2-1,-
TGTGCCAGCAGTTTAAGGGCGGGGGATCAGCCCCAGCATTTT,CASSLRAGDQPQHF,TRBV28,-,TRBJ1-5,-
TGTGCCAGCAGCCACCAGGGGTCCGATAATGAAAAACTGTTTTTT,CASSHQGSDNEKLFF,TRBV3-1/TRBV3-2,-,TRBJ1-4,-
TGTGCCAGCTCACTTCCCGGACAGGGAAGCGCAGATACGCAGTATTTT,CASSLPGQGSADTQYF,TRBV18,TRBD1,TRBJ2-3,-
TGTGCCAGCAGCTTAGGACCAGCTTGGGGACAGGGTAGCAATCAGCCCCAGCATTTT,CASSLGPAWGQGSNQPQHF,TRBV7-6,TRBD1,TRBJ1-5,-
TGTGCCTGGAGTAGGGGACAGATAAATGAGCAGTTCTTC,CAWSRGQINEQFF,TRBV30,TRBD1,TRBJ2-1,-
TGTGCCAGCAGTATGGGACTAGCGGGTAGGAACATTCAGTACTTC,CASSMGLAGRNIQYF,TRBV2,TRBD2,TRBJ2-4,-
TGTGCCAGCAGAAGGACAGGGAAGAACTACGAGCAGTACTTC,CASRRTGKNYEQYF,TRBV28,TRBD1,TRBJ2-7,-
TGTGCCAGCAGCGTAAAGAGCAGCGGGAGCGATACGCAGTATTTT,CASSVKSSGSDTQYF,TRBV9,TRBD2,TRBJ2-3,once
TGTGCCAGTAGTTCGGGACAGAACTATGGCTACACCTTC,CASSSGQNYGYTF,TRBV19,TRBD1,TRBJ1-2,-
TGTGCCAGCAGCCCCGGGATTAGAACTGAAGAGCAGTACTTC,CASSPGIRTEEQYF,TRBV28,-,TRBJ2-7,once
TGTGCCAGCAGCTTGACGGGAGTCTCTGGAAACACCATATATTTT,CASSLTGVSGNTIYF,TRBV11-2,-,TRBJ1-3,few
TGCGCCAGCAGCTTGGGGGGACAGGTGAGCTCCTACGAGCAGTACTTC,CASSLGGQVSSYEQYF,TRBV5-1,TRBD1,TRBJ2-7,-
TGTGCCACCAGTGCCCCCGGGAGCCCTAGCACAGATACGCAGTATTTT,CATSAPGSPSTDTQYF,TRBV24-1,-,TRBJ2-3,-